This is a list of T cell receptor beta chains from one sample in a study of regulatory T cells in long-lasting Graves disease. TCRdb used MiXCR to reprocess the multiplex PCR reads, holding one entry per CDR3 protein. This table holds about 530,000 distinct CDR3 sequences, about 16% found once. The sample was also linked to a second study, of T cells in Graves' hyperthyroidism and ophthalmopathy.

The sequencing here drew on peripheral blood mononuclear cells (PBMCs), taken at new diagnosis, from a patient treated with antithyroid drugs. These receptors were obtained from a middle-aged woman with Graves disease. CDR3s include the opening cysteine and the closing phenylalanine or tryptophan. Fields, in order: D gene, J gene, V gene, clone size, CDR3 protein, CDR3 DNA. D genes are given only for firm matches. For some rows the clone size is stated as once, few or many, or as a class when expanded; others skip it.

d_call: TRBD1
j_call: TRBJ1-6
v_call: TRBV20-1
clone_size: NA
cdr3_aa: CSARDPRQGYNSPLHF
cdr3_nt: TGCAGTGCTAGAGACCCTAGACAGGGGTATAATTCACCCCTCCACTTT

d_call: TRBD2
j_call: TRBJ2-1
v_call: TRBV18
clone_size: few
cdr3_aa: CASSPLGLAYNEQFF
cdr3_nt: TGTGCCAGCTCACCCTTGGGACTAGCCTACAATGAGCAGTTCTTC

d_call: NA
j_call: TRBJ2-2
v_call: TRBV7-9
clone_size: many
cdr3_aa: CASSYNTGELFF
cdr3_nt: TGTGCCAGCAGTTATAACACCGGGGAGCTGTTTTTT

d_call: TRBD1
j_call: TRBJ1-5
v_call: TRBV7-9
clone_size: few
cdr3_aa: CASSPPGTGLRPQHF
cdr3_nt: TGTGCCAGCAGCCCCCCCGGGACAGGATTAAGGCCCCAGCATTTT

d_call: NA
j_call: TRBJ1-4
v_call: TRBV18
clone_size: many
cdr3_aa: CASSPDSLREKLFF
cdr3_nt: TGTGCCAGCTCACCGGACAGTTTACGGGAAAAACTGTTTTTT

d_call: NA
j_call: TRBJ2-1
v_call: TRBV4-1
clone_size: few
cdr3_aa: CASSQVGQSNGEQFF
cdr3_nt: TGCGCCAGCAGCCAAGTTGGTCAGTCAAACGGTGAGCAGTTCTTC

d_call: NA
j_call: TRBJ2-2
v_call: TRBV3-1
clone_size: few
cdr3_aa: CASRTTGNTGELFF
cdr3_nt: TGTGCCAGCAGGACGACAGGGAACACCGGGGAGCTGTTTTTT

d_call: TRBD2
j_call: TRBJ2-7
v_call: TRBV10-3
clone_size: few
cdr3_aa: CAISDRGLGSYEQYF
cdr3_nt: TGTGCCATCAGTGACCGGGGACTAGGATCCTACGAGCAGTACTTC

d_call: NA
j_call: TRBJ2-3
v_call: TRBV18
clone_size: many
cdr3_aa: CASSSGLGRADTQYF
cdr3_nt: TGTGCCAGCTCCTCGGGGCTAGGAAGAGCAGATACGCAGTATTTT

d_call: NA
j_call: TRBJ2-3
v_call: TRBV19
clone_size: NA
cdr3_aa: CASRKRGDTQYF
cdr3_nt: TGTGCCAGTAGGAAGAGGGGAGATACGCAGTATTTT

d_call: NA
j_call: TRBJ1-5
v_call: TRBV5-5
clone_size: few
cdr3_aa: CASSLDSGDQPQHF
cdr3_nt: TGTGCCAGCAGCTTGGACAGTGGAGATCAGCCCCAGCATTTT

d_call: NA
j_call: TRBJ2-3
v_call: TRBV5-4
clone_size: many
cdr3_aa: CASSRRGEGGDTQYF
cdr3_nt: TGTGCCAGCAGCCGACGGGGAGAGGGAGGTGATACGCAGTATTTT

d_call: NA
j_call: TRBJ2-6
v_call: TRBV7-2
clone_size: NA
cdr3_aa: CASSPSGGALSGANVLTF
cdr3_nt: TGTGCCAGCAGCCCCAGCGGAGGGGCGCTCTCTGGGGCCAACGTCCTGACTTTC

d_call: NA
j_call: TRBJ1-4
v_call: TRBV2
clone_size: many
cdr3_aa: CASIRDTNEKLFF
cdr3_nt: TGTGCCAGCATCCGGGACACCAATGAAAAACTGTTTTTT

d_call: TRBD2
j_call: TRBJ2-2
v_call: TRBV7-9
clone_size: NA
cdr3_aa: CASSSLAGGLQANTGELFF
cdr3_nt: TGTGCCAGCAGCTCACTAGCGGGGGGCCTTCAAGCGAACACCGGGGAGCTGTTTTTT

d_call: NA
j_call: TRBJ1-4
v_call: TRBV2
clone_size: many
cdr3_aa: CASSEARVQATNEKLFF
cdr3_nt: TGTGCCAGCAGTGAAGCGCGGGTGCAGGCAACTAATGAAAAACTGTTTTTT

d_call: NA
j_call: TRBJ1-2
v_call: TRBV2
clone_size: many
cdr3_aa: CASNHRTSFLYTF
cdr3_nt: TGTGCCAGCAACCACAGGACGTCATTTCTCTACACCTTC

d_call: NA
j_call: TRBJ2-2
v_call: TRBV15
clone_size: NA
cdr3_aa: CATSRGGTGELFF
cdr3_nt: TGTGCCACCAGCAGAGGAGGGACCGGGGAGCTGTTTTTT

d_call: NA
j_call: TRBJ1-5
v_call: TRBV10-2
clone_size: NA
cdr3_aa: CASREGSIEPQHF
cdr3_nt: TGCGCCAGCAGGGAAGGTTCTATAGAGCCCCAGCATTTT

d_call: TRBD1
j_call: TRBJ2-5
v_call: TRBV2
clone_size: many
cdr3_aa: CASSVDRWQETQYF
cdr3_nt: TGTGCCAGCAGCGTGGACAGGTGGCAAGAGACCCAGTACTTC

d_call: NA
j_call: TRBJ2-1
v_call: TRBV6-2/TRBV6-3
clone_size: many
cdr3_aa: CASIPDAGLGIWFF
cdr3_nt: TGTGCCAGCATCCCGGACGCTGGACTCGGTATCTGGTTCTTC

d_call: NA
j_call: TRBJ1-3
v_call: TRBV2
clone_size: many
cdr3_aa: CASSETGSGNTIYF
cdr3_nt: TGTGCCAGCAGTGAAACAGGCTCTGGAAACACCATATATTTT

d_call: NA
j_call: TRBJ2-5
v_call: TRBV9
clone_size: NA
cdr3_aa: CASSVDIGETQYF
cdr3_nt: TGTGCCAGCAGCGTAGATATAGGAGAGACCCAGTACTTC

d_call: TRBD1
j_call: TRBJ1-5
v_call: TRBV6-2/TRBV6-3
clone_size: many
cdr3_aa: CASSGATGYSNQPQHF
cdr3_nt: TGTGCCAGCAGTGGGGCGACAGGGTATAGCAATCAGCCCCAGCATTTT

d_call: NA
j_call: TRBJ2-7
v_call: TRBV2
clone_size: once
cdr3_aa: CASSEDNTYEQYF
cdr3_nt: TGTGCCAGCAGTGAGGATAATACCTACGAGCAGTACTTC

d_call: NA
j_call: TRBJ1-2
v_call: TRBV18
clone_size: NA
cdr3_aa: CASSPSPIPNYGYTF
cdr3_nt: TGTGCCAGCTCACCCTCCCCGATACCTAACTATGGCTACACCTTC

d_call: NA
j_call: TRBJ1-5
v_call: TRBV19
clone_size: few
cdr3_aa: CASSIYWGPRNQPQHF
cdr3_nt: TGTGCCAGTAGTATATACTGGGGACCGAGAAATCAGCCCCAGCATTTT

d_call: NA
j_call: TRBJ2-1
v_call: TRBV6-5
clone_size: few
cdr3_aa: CASSYSVPRPGSYNEQFF
cdr3_nt: TGTGCCAGCAGTTACTCGGTCCCGCGGCCAGGCTCCTACAATGAGCAGTTCTTC

d_call: NA
j_call: TRBJ1-3
v_call: TRBV12-3/TRBV12-4
clone_size: many
cdr3_aa: CASSLGYSGNTIYF
cdr3_nt: TGTGCCAGCAGTTTAGGGTACTCTGGAAACACCATATATTTT

d_call: TRBD2
j_call: TRBJ2-2
v_call: TRBV6-1
clone_size: few
cdr3_aa: CASSWTSGDTGELFF
cdr3_nt: TGTGCCAGCAGCTGGACTAGCGGGGACACCGGGGAGCTGTTTTTT

d_call: NA
j_call: TRBJ2-3
v_call: TRBV2
clone_size: many
cdr3_aa: CASSETAGTRSTDTQYF
cdr3_nt: TGTGCCAGCAGTGAAACGGCTGGGACCCGGAGCACAGATACGCAGTATTTT

d_call: NA
j_call: TRBJ1-1
v_call: TRBV3-1
clone_size: many
cdr3_aa: CASSQDKNTEAFF
cdr3_nt: TGTGCCAGCAGCCAAGACAAGAACACTGAAGCTTTCTTT

d_call: NA
j_call: TRBJ2-2
v_call: TRBV19
clone_size: NA
cdr3_aa: CASTVGGRLTGELFF
cdr3_nt: TGTGCCAGTACCGTGGGAGGCCGATTGACCGGGGAGCTGTTTTTT

d_call: NA
j_call: TRBJ1-1
v_call: TRBV6-2/TRBV6-3
clone_size: NA
cdr3_aa: CASSLDGVFPEAFF
cdr3_nt: TGTGCCAGCAGCTTGGACGGGGTATTCCCTGAAGCTTTCTTT

d_call: NA
j_call: TRBJ1-6
v_call: TRBV6-1
clone_size: few
cdr3_aa: CASSDFQDSPLHF
cdr3_nt: TGTGCCAGCAGTGACTTCCAAGATTCACCCCTCCACTTT

d_call: TRBD1
j_call: TRBJ1-1
v_call: TRBV20-1
clone_size: few
cdr3_aa: CSARKTGGYTEAFF
cdr3_nt: TGCAGTGCTAGAAAGACAGGGGGATACACTGAAGCTTTCTTT

d_call: NA
j_call: TRBJ1-4
v_call: TRBV9
clone_size: many
cdr3_aa: CASSVSATNEKLFF
cdr3_nt: TGTGCCAGCAGTGTATCGGCAACTAATGAAAAACTGTTTTTT

d_call: NA
j_call: TRBJ1-3
v_call: TRBV27
clone_size: many
cdr3_aa: CASSPDRAGNTIYF
cdr3_nt: TGTGCCAGCAGTCCGGACAGAGCTGGAAACACCATATATTTT

d_call: TRBD1
j_call: TRBJ1-2
v_call: TRBV29-1
clone_size: NA
cdr3_aa: CSVEGYGGDRGYGYTF
cdr3_nt: TGCAGCGTTGAGGGCTACGGGGGCGACAGGGGATATGGCTACACCTTC

d_call: NA
j_call: TRBJ2-6
v_call: TRBV6-1
clone_size: once
cdr3_aa: CASSATGSAGANVLTF
cdr3_nt: TGTGCCAGCAGTGCAACAGGGTCCGCTGGGGCCAACGTCCTGACTTTC

d_call: NA
j_call: TRBJ2-7
v_call: TRBV3-1
clone_size: many
cdr3_aa: CASSQYSGYEQYF
cdr3_nt: TGTGCCAGCAGCCAATACAGTGGCTACGAGCAGTACTTC

d_call: TRBD1
j_call: TRBJ2-3
v_call: TRBV6-2/TRBV6-3
clone_size: few
cdr3_aa: CASSQQGIGNYF
cdr3_nt: TGTGCCAGCAGTCAACAGGGGATTGGTAATTATTTT

d_call: NA
j_call: TRBJ1-1
v_call: TRBV30
clone_size: many
cdr3_aa: CAWSQGSEAFF
cdr3_nt: TGTGCCTGGAGTCAAGGGTCTGAAGCTTTCTTT

d_call: NA
j_call: TRBJ2-6
v_call: TRBV6-5
clone_size: NA
cdr3_aa: CASSYNRVISGANVLTF
cdr3_nt: TGTGCCAGCAGTTATAACAGGGTAATTTCTGGGGCCAACGTCCTGACTTTC

d_call: NA
j_call: TRBJ1-5
v_call: TRBV2
clone_size: many
cdr3_aa: CASSMNQPQHF
cdr3_nt: TGTGCCAGCAGCATGAATCAGCCCCAGCATTTT

d_call: NA
j_call: TRBJ1-1
v_call: TRBV7-9
clone_size: NA
cdr3_aa: CASRSDRAEAFF
cdr3_nt: TGTGCCAGCAGGTCTGACAGAGCTGAAGCTTTCTTT

d_call: NA
j_call: TRBJ2-7
v_call: TRBV3-1
clone_size: many
cdr3_aa: CASSQGSGSYEQYF
cdr3_nt: TGTGCCAGCAGCCAGGGCTCCGGTTCCTACGAGCAGTACTTC

d_call: TRBD2
j_call: TRBJ2-1
v_call: TRBV10-2
clone_size: few
cdr3_aa: CASSRGRGDGYNEQFF
cdr3_nt: TGCGCCAGCAGCAGAGGTCGGGGGGACGGCTACAATGAGCAGTTCTTC

d_call: NA
j_call: TRBJ2-5
v_call: TRBV10-1
clone_size: NA
cdr3_aa: CASSGPTSSGQETQYF
cdr3_nt: TGCGCCAGCAGTGGGCCTACTAGTTCGGGCCAAGAGACCCAGTACTTC

d_call: NA
j_call: TRBJ1-6
v_call: TRBV2
clone_size: many
cdr3_aa: CASSESSLVGGNSPLHF
cdr3_nt: TGTGCCAGCAGTGAAAGTAGTCTGGTTGGTGGTAATTCACCCCTCCACTTT

d_call: NA
j_call: TRBJ2-1
v_call: TRBV27
clone_size: few
cdr3_aa: CASSLGSGVNEQFF
cdr3_nt: TGTGCCAGCAGTCTCGGGAGTGGCGTGAATGAGCAGTTCTTC

d_call: NA
j_call: TRBJ2-1
v_call: TRBV6-1
clone_size: few
cdr3_aa: CASSEALRGGGINEQFF
cdr3_nt: TGTGCCAGCAGTGAAGCGCTTAGAGGGGGCGGGATCAATGAGCAGTTCTTC

d_call: NA
j_call: TRBJ1-4
v_call: TRBV20-1
clone_size: many
cdr3_aa: CSASYQGQIEFF
cdr3_nt: TGCAGTGCTAGTTACCAGGGACAAATCGAGTTTTTT

d_call: NA
j_call: TRBJ2-5
v_call: TRBV4-2
clone_size: NA
cdr3_aa: CASSQSHRNLGETQYF
cdr3_nt: TGTGCCAGCAGCCAATCCCACCGTAACCTTGGAGAGACCCAGTACTTC

d_call: TRBD1
j_call: TRBJ2-7
v_call: TRBV9
clone_size: many
cdr3_aa: CASSHTRDSYEQYF
cdr3_nt: TGTGCCAGCAGCCACACCCGGGACAGCTACGAGCAGTACTTC

d_call: TRBD2
j_call: TRBJ2-3
v_call: TRBV9
clone_size: NA
cdr3_aa: CASSPGGASGGWGTDTQYF
cdr3_nt: TGTGCCAGCAGCCCCGGGGGGGCTAGCGGGGGTTGGGGCACAGATACGCAGTATTTT

d_call: NA
j_call: TRBJ2-6
v_call: TRBV9
clone_size: few
cdr3_aa: CASSPSDGANVLTF
cdr3_nt: TGTGCCAGCAGCCCCTCTGACGGGGCCAACGTCCTGACTTTC

d_call: NA
j_call: TRBJ2-1
v_call: TRBV5-1
clone_size: once
cdr3_aa: CASSLFRLINNEQFF
cdr3_nt: TGCGCCAGCAGCTTGTTTCGTCTAATAAACAATGAGCAGTTCTTC